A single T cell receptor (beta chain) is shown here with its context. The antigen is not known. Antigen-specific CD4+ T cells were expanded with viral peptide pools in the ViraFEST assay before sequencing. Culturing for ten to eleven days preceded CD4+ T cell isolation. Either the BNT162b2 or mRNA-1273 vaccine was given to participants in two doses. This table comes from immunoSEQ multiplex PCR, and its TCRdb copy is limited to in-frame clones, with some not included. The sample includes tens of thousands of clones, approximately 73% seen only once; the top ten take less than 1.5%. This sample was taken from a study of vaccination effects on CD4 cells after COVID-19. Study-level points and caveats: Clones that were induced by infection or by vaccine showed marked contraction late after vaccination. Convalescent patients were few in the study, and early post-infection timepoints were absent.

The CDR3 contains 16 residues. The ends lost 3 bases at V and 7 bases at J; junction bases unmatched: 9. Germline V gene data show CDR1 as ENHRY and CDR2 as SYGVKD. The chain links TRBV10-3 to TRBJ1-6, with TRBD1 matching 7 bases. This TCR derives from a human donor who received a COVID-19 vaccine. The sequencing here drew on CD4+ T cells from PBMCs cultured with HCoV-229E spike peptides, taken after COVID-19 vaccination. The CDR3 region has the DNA TGTGCCATCAGTGACGAGGTTTGGACAGGCAATTCACCCCTCCACTTT. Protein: CAISDEVWTGNSPLHF.